This TCR beta chain comes out of a study of blood T cell repertoires in COVID-19. The overall study: The United States, Italy and Spain were the sources of the acute and convalescent COVID-19 samples.

Germline CDR1 is SQVTM and CDR2 is ANQGSEA. V dropped 7 bases and J dropped 4 bases, with 13 bases sitting between them. This CDR3 spans 12 amino acids. Authors' processing steps: Amplification of reference gene primers was used by the study to estimate nucleated cell counts. Profiling relied on immunoSEQ multiplex PCR, and the TCRdb table lists in-frame clones only, not all of them. V and J calls and clone size are given by that table; D and trimming were obtained from the DNA. The table has roughly 100,000 clones, about 91% seen once. The sequencing sample was made of peripheral blood. The chain couples TRBV29-1 to TRBJ1-2; no firm D call. The receptor's source is a young man with acute or convalescent COVID-19. The DNA of the CDR3 is TGCAGCGAAGGAGAGGGTGGCTATGGCTACACCTTC. Residues: CSEGEGGYGYTF.